This T cell receptor (beta chain) derives from a study of cytomegalovirus exposure and HLA in healthy donors. From germline, CDR1 is SGHNT and CDR2 YYREEE (reference sequence). V shed 0 bases and J 2 bases; nucleotides not matched to a gene: 11. The CDR3 has 18 amino acids. Vbeta (60) and Jbeta (13) primers were used in the PCR. Only in-frame clones appear in the TCRdb table, and some are missing; sequencing was by immunoSEQ multiplex PCR. The sample has some 200,000 clones, 65% to 85% seen once. This rearrangement joins TRBV5-4 to TRBJ2-1; 7 positions agree with TRBD2. Sequenced: PBMCs. The sequence was collected from a woman aged 25 to 39 in good health and CMV-seronegative. CDR3 nucleotides: TGTGCCAGCAGCTTGGGGGGAGCGGGGAGTGGCACCTACAATGAGCAGTTCTTC. Protein product: CASSLGGAGSGTYNEQFF.